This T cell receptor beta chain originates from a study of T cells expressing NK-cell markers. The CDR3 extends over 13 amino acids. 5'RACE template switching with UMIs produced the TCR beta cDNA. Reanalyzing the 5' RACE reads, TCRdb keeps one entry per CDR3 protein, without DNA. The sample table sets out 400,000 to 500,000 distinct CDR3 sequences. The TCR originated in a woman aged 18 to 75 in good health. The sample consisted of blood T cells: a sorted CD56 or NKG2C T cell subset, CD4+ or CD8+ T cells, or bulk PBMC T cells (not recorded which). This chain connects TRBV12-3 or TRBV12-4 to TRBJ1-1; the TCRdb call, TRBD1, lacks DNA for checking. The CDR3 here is CASSAGTEGEAFF.